The present entry profiles one TCR beta chain with its context. The data belong to a study of blood T cell repertoires in COVID-19. Profiling relied on immunoSEQ multiplex PCR, and the TCRdb table lists in-frame clones only, not all of them. The sample contains 200,000 to 250,000 clones, 75% to 90% of which appear only once. Between the trimmed V and J ends, which lost 4 bases and 7 bases, there was a span of 12 bases. This CDR3 has 14 residues. Germline CDR1 SGHNT, CDR2 YYREEE (reference sequence). Input material: PBMCs or T cells enriched from blood (not recorded which). The V and J genes are TRBV5-4 and TRBJ1-6; unclear D gene. The sequence was collected from a middle-aged man who had recovered from COVID-19. CDR3 residues: CASSHLEKNSPLHF. The CDR3 DNA follows: TGTGCCAGCAGCCATTTAGAGAAAAATTCACCCCTCCACTTT.